This passage covers 5 T cell receptor beta chains from one sample sequenced in a study of Tregs in tolerant kidney transplant recipients. Sequenced by immunoSEQ multiplex PCR; TCRdb stores in-frame clones only, minus some. The ten top clones account for about 7.6%, within a sample of about 30,000 clones. Specimen: CD8+ T cells from blood, collected before the transplant. These receptors were obtained from a human donor who received a combined kidney and bone marrow transplant.

Of note for this clone: The CDR3 end falls 3 residues outside the read, so it is completed with the germline J gene. The chain is built from TRBV14 and TRBJ1-3; TRBD1 matches at 7 bases. V gave up 0 bases and J gave up 2 bases; unmatched junction bases: 1. Germline CDR1 is SGHDN and CDR2 is FVKESK. The CDR3 is made up of 15 amino acids. CDR3: CASSQERGPGNTIYF. The covered CDR3 bases are TGTGCCAGCAGCCAAGAAAGGGGGCCTGGAAACACC. Complete variable domain (other parts from reference TRBV14 and TRBJ1-3): EAGVTQFPSHSVIEKGQTVTLRCDPISGHDNLYWYRRVMGKEIKFLLHFVKESKQDESGMPNNRFLAERTGGTYSTLKVQPAELEDSGVYFCASSQERGPGNTIYFGEGSWLTVV.

To note about this clone: Coverage ceases 3 residues before the CDR3 finishes, and the germline J gene fills in the end. V and J are TRBV7-8 and TRBJ1-1, with D unclear. The CDR3 has 15 amino acids. V lost 7 bases, J lost 2 bases, and 17 bases lay in between. Germline CDR1 SGHVS, CDR2 FQNEAQ. CDR3 sequence: CASTYMVAGNTEAFF. CDR3 DNA (partial): TGTGCCAGCACCTACATGGTGGCGGGAAACACTGAA. The full variable domain, rest sourced from reference TRBV7-8 and TRBJ1-1, is GAGVSQSPRYKVAKRGQDVALRCDPISGHVSLFWYQQALGQGPEFLTYFQNEAQLDKSGLPSDRFFAERPEGSVSTLKIQRTQQEDSAVYLCASTYMVAGNTEAFFGQGTRLTVV.

A word on this clone: The read falls 3 residues short of the CDR3 end, and the missing part is taken from the germline J gene. The rearrangement uses TRBV18 and TRBJ2-1; D gene ambiguous. Germline CDR1 is KGHSH and CDR2 is LQKENI. This CDR3 is 11 amino acids long. V was clipped by 3 bases and J by 9 bases, with 6 bases between them. The CDR3 is CASSPTGEQFF. CDR3 DNA, as far as it was read: TGTGCCAGCTCACCCACGGGTGAG.

On this clone itself: Read coverage stops 3 residues before the CDR3 terminus; the germline J gene supplies the remainder. The chain joins TRBV11-2 to TRBJ2-7; D unclear. This CDR3 comprises 15 residues. Germline CDR1 is SGHAT and CDR2 is FQNNGV. Trimming shortened V by 3 bases and J by 2 bases, and 14 bases separated the two germline ends. The CDR3 reads CASSLSRITPYEQYF. CDR3 DNA, as far as it was read: TGTGCCAGCAGCTTGAGCAGGATAACTCCCTACGAG.

Note on this clone: The CDR3 end falls 3 residues outside the read, so it is completed with the germline J gene. The chain has TRBV30 and TRBJ2-5; 9 nucleotides match TRBD2. The CDR3 loop spans 17 amino acids. V was pared by 0 bases and J by 1 base, with 9 bases of the junction left unmatched. Germline lookup yields CDR1 GTSNPN and CDR2 SVGIG (reference sequence). The CDR3 sequence is CAWSVLEQRGVQETQYF. CDR3 bases read: TGTGCCTGGAGTGTATTGGAGCAGCGGGGGGTCCAAGAGACC.